The TCR beta chain under discussion was sequenced for a study of sequential checkpoint blockade in melanoma. In the study overall: Patients were randomized 1:1 to nivolumab-then-ipilimumab or ipilimumab-then-nivolumab first-line. Matched biopsies came pretreatment and at week 13 for approximately 22 patients.

Using immunoSEQ multiplex PCR, the repertoire was profiled, and TCRdb retains in-frame clones only, with some absent. The sample lists about 37,000 clones, over 30% seen once, with about 1.6% in the top ten. Treatment specified: randomized to nivolumab then ipilimumab (arm A) or the reverse (arm B). The CDR3 totals 14 residues. The germline V gene has CDR1 SGHRS and CDR2 YFSETQ. Deletions cut 0 bases from V and 8 bases from J, with 12 bases between. The starting material was tumor tissue (inferred from file names), obtained from a patient given nivolumab and ipilimumab in sequence. The source is a human donor with melanoma. The V call is TRBV5-1, the J call TRBJ1-5, with D uncertain. CDR3 loop: CASSLGAGKEPQHF. The CDR3 DNA is TGCGCCAGCAGCTTGGGCGCAGGTAAAGAGCCCCAGCATTTT. Using reference TRBV5-1 and TRBJ1-5 for the parts outside the CDR3, the full variable domain is KAGVTQTPRYLIKTRGQQVTLSCSPISGHRSVSWYQQTPGQGLQFLFEYFSETQRNKGNFPGRFSGRQFSNSRSEMNVSTLELGDSALYLCASSLGAGKEPQHFGDGTRLSIL.